This T cell receptor (beta chain) is drawn from a study of blood T cell repertoires in COVID-19. The wider study: PBMCs, B-cell-depleted T cells, or T cells provided the cDNA or gDNA that made up the material.

Under the authors' procedure: For nucleated cells, counts were estimated from reference gene primer amplification. The data were produced by immunoSEQ multiplex PCR, yet TCRdb's version contains in-frame clones alone and is incomplete. Clone size and V and J calls were adopted from that table, with D and trimming inferred from the DNA. The repertoire includes 150,000 to 200,000 clones, more than 65% of them detected once, and about a sixth sits in the top ten. CDR1 MDHEN and CDR2 SYDVKM come from the germline V gene. This CDR3 comprises 14 residues. With 5 bases clipped from V and 5 bases from J, the junction kept 6 bases outside the gene matches.

This sequence joins TRBV28 and TRBJ2-3, with 8 bases lining up with TRBD1. Input material: PBMCs or T cells enriched from blood (not recorded which). The sequence derives from a woman aged 45-65 years with acute COVID-19. This chain's CDR3 is CASSRQGAEDTQYF. In DNA form, the CDR3 reads TGTGCCAGCAGTCGGCAGGGGGCAGAAGATACGCAGTATTTT.